A few counts support the clone carrying this T cell receptor beta chain. Antigen: not known. This sample was taken from a study of blood T cells in healthy people across ages. Then a second PCR, running roughly 7 to 11 cycles, was carried out with a sample-barcoded 5' primer and a J-beta primer mix. Using its own MiXCR run on the 5' RACE reads, TCRdb lists one record per CDR3 protein. The sample records roughly 800,000 distinct CDR3 sequences, 25% to 30% being singletons. General study findings and limits: Naive CD4+ cell counts and diversity both ran higher in long-lived than in aged donors. PBMCs that were unsorted prevented a conclusive naive versus antigen-experienced comparison. A roughly linear age-dependent decrease characterized TCR beta diversity per million T cells.

Separately, the same data were catalogued under a study of T cells of mothers and their children.

The sequenced sample was blood. The clonotype was recovered from a boy aged 5-17 years in good health.

The chain's CDR3 is CASSLTRNGANVLTF. Written as DNA, the CDR3 is TGCGCCAGCAGCTTAACGAGGAATGGGGCCAACGTCCTGACTTTC. The V gene is TRBV5-1, the J gene TRBJ2-6; D unresolved. V was shortened by 2 bases and J by 3 bases, with 9 bases between the two germline ends. From germline, CDR1 is SGHRS and CDR2 YFSETQ. The CDR3 is 15 residues long.